This paragraph covers one TCR beta chain sequence. Its antigen is unknown. A junction end diverges from the germline sequence, so it may reflect a read error. The CDR3 has 11 residues. Germline V gene data show CDR1 as SGHAT and CDR2 as FQNNGV. This specimen belongs to a study of regulatory T cells in long-lasting Graves disease. General study points: Gene preferences differed: TRBV28, TRBJ1-2, TRBJ2-5 in persistent cases.

The time point here: newly diagnosed GD, antithyroid drugs for less than 3 months. There was RNA extracted from PBMCs, and the TCR library was made from it. The authors built TCR beta libraries using iRepertoire HTBI primers and Arm-PCR of CDR3 regions. MiXCR, run by TCRdb on the multiplex PCR reads, gives a single entry per CDR3 protein. The table records hundreds of thousands of distinct CDR3 sequences, roughly 16% of them present only once. These data are also associated with another study on T cells in Graves' hyperthyroidism and ophthalmopathy.

Sequenced here: peripheral blood mononuclear cells (PBMCs), sampled at new diagnosis, from a patient treated with antithyroid drugs. The chain has TRBV11-2 and TRBJ2-1; D unresolved. The sequence was obtained from a woman aged 35-60 years with Graves disease. The CDR3 region has the DNA TGTGCCAGCAACTTAGTGTATGAGCAGTTCTTC. Its protein is CASNLVYEQFF.